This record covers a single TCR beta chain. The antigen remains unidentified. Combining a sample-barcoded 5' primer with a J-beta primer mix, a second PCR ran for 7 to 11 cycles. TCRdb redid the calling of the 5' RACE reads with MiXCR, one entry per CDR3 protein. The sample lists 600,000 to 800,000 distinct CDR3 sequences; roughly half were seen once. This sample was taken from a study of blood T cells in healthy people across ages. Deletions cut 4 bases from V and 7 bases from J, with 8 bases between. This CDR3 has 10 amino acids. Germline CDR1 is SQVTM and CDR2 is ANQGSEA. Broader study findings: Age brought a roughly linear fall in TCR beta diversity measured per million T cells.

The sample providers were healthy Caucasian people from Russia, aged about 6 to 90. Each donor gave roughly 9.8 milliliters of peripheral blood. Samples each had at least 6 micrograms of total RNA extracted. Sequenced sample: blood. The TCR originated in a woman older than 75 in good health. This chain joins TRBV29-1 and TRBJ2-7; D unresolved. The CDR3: CSVGSNEQYF. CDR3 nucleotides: TGCAGCGTTGGTTCCAATGAGCAGTACTTC.